These 9 T cell receptor beta chains were sequenced from one sample in a study of breast tumors, draining lymph nodes, adjacent tissues. TCRdb re-called the multiplex PCR reads with MiXCR, one entry per CDR3 protein. The sample has some 250,000 distinct CDR3 sequences; roughly a third are singletons. Axillary draining lymph nodes of breast cancer patients supplied the node samples. The sample was axillary lymph node tissue. Every receptor here comes from a female donor with breast cancer. Some clones in this sample may be carry-over from other donors' samples.

This clonotype came up many times. Here the CDR3 reads CASSLTGFQETQYF. Here the CDR3 DNA reads TGTGCCAGCAGTTTAACAGGGTTCCAAGAGACCCAGTACTTC. This rearrangement joins TRBV2 to TRBJ2-5; TRBD1 is a possible D gene (6 bases). The CDR3 is 14 residues long. Germline values: CDR1 SNHLY, CDR2 FYNNEI. V lost 5 bases and J 1 base, leaving 11 bases between the germline ends.

This clonotype was detected only a few times. The chain joins TRBV29-1 to TRBJ2-3; 9 bases fit TRBD2. Trimming removed 6 bases from V and 0 bases from J; junction bases left unmatched: 7. CDR3 length equals 15 residues. Germline CDR1 and CDR2: SQVTM and ANQGSEA. The CDR3 DNA sequence: TGCAGCGTCCCCCCTAGCGGGGCTAGCACAGATACGCAGTATTTT. Its translation is CSVPPSGASTDTQYF.

This clonotype was counted at least ten times. The chain is built from TRBV3-1 and TRBJ2-7, with D possibly being TRBD1 or TRBD2 (5 bases each). CDR1 and CDR2 (germline): LGHDT, YNNKEL (reference sequence). Trimming cost V 5 bases and J 2 bases, with 10 bases left between them. The CDR3 spans 13 residues. CDR3 nucleotide sequence: TGTGCCAGCAGCAACCGGGACGCCTACGAGCAGTACTTC. Translating it yields CASSNRDAYEQYF.

This clonotype was counted many times. Its ends do not fully match the called genes, so a read error is possible. The rearrangement uses TRBV7-9 and TRBJ2-5; 10 bases fit TRBD1. Looked up from germline, CDR1 is SEHNR and CDR2 is FQNEAQ (reference sequence). This CDR3 spans 15 amino acids. The CDR3 sequence is CASSLKTGGLETQHF. CDR3 DNA sequence: TGTGCCAGCAGCTTAAAGACAGGGGGCCTGGAGACCCAGCACTTC.

This clonotype was counted only a few times. This chain connects TRBV5-4 to TRBJ1-4; weak D call: TRBD1 (5 bases). The CDR3 runs to 15 residues. The V end lost 0 bases, the J end lost 3 bases, and 9 bases lay between the germline ends. CDR1 is SGHNT, CDR2 YYREEE, per germline (reference sequence). CDR3 nucleotide sequence: TGTGCCAGCAGCTTGGGGCAGGGAGCTAATGAAAAACTGTTTTTT. Protein: CASSLGQGANEKLFF.

There are a few counts of this clonotype. The rearrangement links TRBV19 to TRBJ2-2; perhaps D is TRBD1 or TRBD2 (5 bases each). CDR1 is LNHDA and CDR2 is SQIVND in the germline V gene (reference sequence). This CDR3 comprises 21 residues. V lost 3 bases and J lost 0, with 26 bases in between. Here the CDR3 reads CASSIPHRGALTLPNTGELFF. Written as DNA, the CDR3 is TGTGCCAGTAGTATTCCCCACAGAGGGGCCCTAACCCTTCCGAACACCGGGGAGCTGTTTTTT. The full variable domain, its missing parts supplied by reference TRBV19 and TRBJ2-2, is DGGITQSPKYLFRKEGQNVTLSCEQNLNHDAMYWYRQDPGQGLRLIYYSQIVNDFQKGDIAEGYSVSREKKESFPLTVTSAQKNPTAFYLCASSIPHRGALTLPNTGELFFGEGSRLTVL.

V usage is TRBV6-5 and J usage is TRBJ2-4; no reliable D call. Germline CDR1 is MNHEY and CDR2 is SVGAGI. CDR3 length: 14 residues. The ends were cut back, 2 bases at V and 0 bases at J, with 5 bases in the middle. The CDR3 loop reads CASSYKGAKNIQYF. The CDR3 bases are TGTGCCAGCAGTTACAAGGGAGCCAAAAACATTCAGTACTTC.

The chain couples TRBV29-1 to TRBJ1-5, with TRBD1 as a possible D gene (6 bases). Deletions cut 4 bases from V and 7 bases from J, with 14 bases between. The CDR3 is 13 amino acids. Germline V CDR1 and CDR2: SQVTM, ANQGSEA. The CDR3 nucleotides are TGCAGCGTTGGGGGGCCGGCTACCCAGCCCCAGCATTTT. Translation: CSVGGPATQPQHF.

The chain uses TRBV5-4 and TRBJ1-2, with 7 nucleotides matching TRBD1. V lost 0 bases and J lost 4; bases outside the gene matches: 3. The CDR3 spans 14 residues. Germline V gives CDR1 SGHNT, CDR2 YYREEE (reference sequence). CDR3 loop: CASSLGAGGYGYTF. CDR3 sequence (DNA): TGTGCCAGCAGCTTGGGGGCAGGGGGCTATGGCTACACCTTC.